A single TCR beta chain is shown here with its context. Its specificity is not known. The data were obtained in a study of shared clonotypes between healthy human individuals. Overall study: The donors, two women and a few men, were aged 18 to 49. Findings and limits, study-wide: Sampling included only blood; tissue repertoires likely differ.

The CDR3 is made up of 10 amino acids. V lost 3 bases and J lost 10, with 7 bases in between. The V gene's germline CDR1 is SGDLS and CDR2 YYNGEE. The method was immunoSEQ multiplex PCR; TCRdb's version includes in-frame clones alone and lacks a portion of them. The table lists under 600,000 clones, approximately 94% of them singletons, with approximately 0.06% in the top ten. V usage is TRBV9 and J usage is TRBJ1-1; perhaps TRBD1 as D (6 bases). The clonotype originates from a young woman in good health. The sequenced material came from naive CD4+ T cells sorted from blood. This sample's subset: CD45RA+ positively selected. CDR3 coding DNA: TGTGCCAGCAGCGCAGGGGCAGCTTTCTTT. Its protein is CASSAGAAFF.